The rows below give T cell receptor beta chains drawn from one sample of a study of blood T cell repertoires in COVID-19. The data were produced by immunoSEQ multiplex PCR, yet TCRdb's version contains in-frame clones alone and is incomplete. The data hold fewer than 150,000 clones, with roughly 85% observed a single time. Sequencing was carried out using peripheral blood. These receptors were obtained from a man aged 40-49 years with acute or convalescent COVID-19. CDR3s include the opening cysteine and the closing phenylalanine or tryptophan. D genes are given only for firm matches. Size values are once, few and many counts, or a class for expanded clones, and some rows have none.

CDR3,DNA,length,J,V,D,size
CASSEAGGGADTQYF,TGTGCCAGCAGCGAAGCGGGGGGGGGCGCAGATACGCAGTATTTT,15,TRBJ2-3,TRBV7-2,TRBD2,-
CASSYGETNMNTEAFF,TGTGCCAGCAGTTACGGGGAGACAAACATGAACACTGAAGCTTTCTTT,16,TRBJ1-1,TRBV6-6,-,-
CASSVGRGSYNEQFF,TGTGCCAGCAGCGTAGGCAGGGGCTCCTACAATGAGCAGTTCTTC,15,TRBJ2-1,TRBV9,-,-
CASSLAPGDTQYF,TGTGCCAGCAGCCTAGCCCCGGGAGATACGCAGTATTTT,13,TRBJ2-3,TRBV5-4,-,-
CASSPRGLARTDTQYF,TGTGCCAGCTCACCACGGGGACTAGCGCGGACAGATACGCAGTATTTT,16,TRBJ2-3,TRBV18,TRBD2,-
CATSDGGLGYSNQPQHF,TGTGCCACCAGTGATGGAGGGCTCGGGTATAGCAATCAGCCCCAGCATTTT,17,TRBJ1-5,TRBV24-1,-,-
CASSLLDSSYEQYF,TGTGCCAGCAGCTTGTTGGACAGCTCCTACGAGCAGTACTTC,14,TRBJ2-7,TRBV5-4,-,-
CASSSGAGGHWLF,TGTGCCAGCAGTTCGGGAGCGGGGGGGCATTGGCTCTTC,13,TRBJ2-1,TRBV6-5,TRBD2,once
CASSYSNRGSTDTQYF,TGTGCCAGCAGTTACTCGAACAGGGGGAGCACAGATACGCAGTATTTT,16,TRBJ2-3,TRBV6-5,TRBD1,once
CASRWGLGDYEQYF,TGCGCCAGCCGTTGGGGGCTGGGGGACTACGAGCAGTACTTC,14,TRBJ2-7,TRBV5-1,-,-
CASSPRQASNTGELFF,TGTGCCAGCTCACCCAGACAGGCCTCGAACACCGGGGAGCTGTTTTTT,16,TRBJ2-2,TRBV18,-,-
CATSDPHRQGANEQFF,TGTGCCACCAGTGACCCCCACCGGCAGGGGGCCAATGAGCAGTTCTTC,16,TRBJ2-1,TRBV24-1,TRBD1,-
CAGGQGVYEQYF,TGTGCCGGAGGACAGGGAGTCTACGAGCAGTACTTC,12,TRBJ2-7,TRBV2,TRBD1,-